These T cell receptor beta chains were read from a single sample in a study of graft-versus-host responses after intestinal transplantation. Profiled with immunoSEQ multiplex PCR; TCRdb holds only in-frame clones, not every one. The sample contains 93,000 or so clones, approximately 94% of which appear only once. The antigens for these receptors are not known. This sample comprised unstimulated CD8+ T cells sorted from spleen or lymph node cells, obtained before intestinal transplant. Source of these receptors: a human donor who received an intestinal transplant. The conserved cysteine and the conserved F or W are not part of the CDR3 here.

j_call: TRBJ2-5; v_call: TRBV4-1; cdr3_aa: ASSRPGLAGEETQY
j_call: TRBJ2-5; v_call: TRBV5-1; cdr3_aa: ASKATGDQETQY
j_call: TRBJ2-7; v_call: TRBV7-9; cdr3_aa: ASSPRGGMRSYEQY
j_call: TRBJ2-1; v_call: TRBV4-1; cdr3_aa: ASRPQPGGPGNEQF
j_call: TRBJ2-7; v_call: TRBV5-1; cdr3_aa: ASSLRRGGGDEQY
j_call: TRBJ1-2; v_call: TRBV29-1; cdr3_aa: SVAEGFDYT
j_call: TRBJ2-2; v_call: TRBV25-1; cdr3_aa: ASDRQGGRTGELF
j_call: TRBJ1-1; v_call: TRBV4-1; cdr3_aa: ASSARTANTEAF
j_call: TRBJ2-2; v_call: TRBV9; cdr3_aa: ASSETGPFRDTGELF
j_call: TRBJ2-3; v_call: TRBV5-4; cdr3_aa: ASSLNQAREQY
j_call: TRBJ2-7; v_call: TRBV27; cdr3_aa: ASSQAGGAYEQY